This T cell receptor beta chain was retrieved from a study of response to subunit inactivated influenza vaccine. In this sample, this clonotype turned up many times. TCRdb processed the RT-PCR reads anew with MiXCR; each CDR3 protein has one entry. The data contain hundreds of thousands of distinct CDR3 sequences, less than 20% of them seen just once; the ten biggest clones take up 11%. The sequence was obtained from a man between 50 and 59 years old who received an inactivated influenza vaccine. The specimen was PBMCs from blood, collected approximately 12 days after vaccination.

CDR3 region: CASSLATSGNEQFF. DNA for the CDR3: TGTGCCAGCAGCTTAGCCACTAGCGGCAATGAGCAGTTCTTC. The rearrangement uses TRBV7-6 and TRBJ2-1; 8 nucleotides align to TRBD2. CDR1 and CDR2 from the germline V gene are SGHVS and FNYEAQ. This CDR3 has 14 residues. J was trimmed by 6 bases and V by 0 bases; bases with no gene match: 1.